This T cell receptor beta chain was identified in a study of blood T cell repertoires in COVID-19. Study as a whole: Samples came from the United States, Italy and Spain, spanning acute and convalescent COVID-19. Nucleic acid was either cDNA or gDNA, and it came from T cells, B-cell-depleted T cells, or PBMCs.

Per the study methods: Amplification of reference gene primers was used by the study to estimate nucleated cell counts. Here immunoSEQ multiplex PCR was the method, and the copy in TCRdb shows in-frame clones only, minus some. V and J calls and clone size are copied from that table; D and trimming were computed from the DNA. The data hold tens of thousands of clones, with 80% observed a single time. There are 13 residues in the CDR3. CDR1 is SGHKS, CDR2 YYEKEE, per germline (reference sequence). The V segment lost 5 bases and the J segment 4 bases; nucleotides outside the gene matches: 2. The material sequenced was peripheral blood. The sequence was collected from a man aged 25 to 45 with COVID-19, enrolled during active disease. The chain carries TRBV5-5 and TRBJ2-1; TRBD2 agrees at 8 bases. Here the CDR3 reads CASRGGGYNEQFF. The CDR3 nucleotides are TGTGCCAGCAGGGGCGGGGGGTACAATGAGCAGTTCTTC. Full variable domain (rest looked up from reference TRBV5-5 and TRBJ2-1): DAGVTQSPTHLIKTRGQQVTLRCSPISGHKSVSWYQQVLGQGPQFIFQYYEKEERGRGNFPDRFSARQFPNYSSELNVNALLLGDSALYLCASRGGGYNEQFFGPGTRLTVL.